Presented here are 21 T cell receptor beta chains from one specimen sequenced in a study of vaccination and CD4 T cells after COVID-19. Their cognate antigens are unknown. Oncomine TCR Beta short-read sequencing was applied to DNA from cultured CD4+ T cells. One entry per CDR3 protein results from TCRdb running MiXCR on the PCR reads. The sample holds fewer than 20,000 distinct CDR3 sequences; about two fifths are singletons and the top ten take 7.2%. The treatment: approximately nine-day PBMC culture with coronavirus spike peptide pools or control peptides (ViraFEST assay). The sequencing here drew on CD4+ T cells from blood, cultured in vitro, taken after SARS-CoV-2 vaccination. The origin of the receptors is a human donor who had recovered from COVID-19.

This sequence joins TRBV20-1 and TRBJ2-3; 12 bases match TRBD2. The J segment lost 4 bases and the V segment lost 1 base, leaving 6 bases of the junction unmatched. This CDR3 spans 16 amino acids. The germline CDR1 and CDR2 sequences are DFQATT and SNEGSKA (reference sequence). The CDR3 region is CSARVLAGGGPDTQYF. CDR3 coding DNA: TGCAGTGCTAGAGTACTAGCGGGAGGTGGCCCAGATACGCAGTATTTT.

This clonotype appeared a few times. The chain couples TRBV7-7 to TRBJ2-5, with 12 bases lining up with TRBD2. The V and J ends lost 5 bases and 3 bases, in that order; junction bases with no gene match: 4. Germline V gene lookup returns CDR1 SSHAT and CDR2 FNYEAQ (reference sequence). This CDR3 comprises 15 residues. CDR3 region: CASSPTSGREETQYF. CDR3 nucleotide sequence: TGTGCCAGCAGCCCGACTAGCGGGAGAGAAGAGACCCAGTACTTC.

The chain is built from TRBV7-9 and TRBJ1-1; the D is unclear. CDR1 and CDR2 (germline): SEHNR, FQNEAQ (reference sequence). V lost 5 bases to trimming and J lost 3 bases, with 7 bases between them. CDR3 length: 12 amino acids. This CDR3 is CASSPLHTEAFF. CDR3 nucleotide sequence: TGTGCCAGCAGCCCGTTGCACACTGAAGCTTTCTTT. Full variable domain (outside the CDR3, taken from reference TRBV7-9 and TRBJ1-1): DTGVSQNPRHKITKRGQNVTFRCDPISEHNRLYWYRQTLGQGPEFLTYFQNEAQLEKSRLLSDRFSAERPKGSFSTLEIQRTEQGDSAMYLCASSPLHTEAFFGQGTRLTVV.

V and J are TRBV10-3 and TRBJ2-2, with 10 bases fitting TRBD2. This CDR3 is built from 17 residues. The ends lost 3 bases at V and 2 bases at J; junction bases unmatched: 6. Germline assignment: CDR1 ENHRY and CDR2 SYGVKD. The CDR3 is CAISDRRTSGNTGELFF. For the CDR3, the DNA is TGTGCCATCAGTGACCGACGGACTAGCGGCAACACCGGGGAGCTGTTTTTT.

The V gene is TRBV7-9, the J gene TRBJ1-6; 7 nucleotides line up with TRBD1. Losses at the gene ends were 4 bases for V and 10 bases for J; bases not matched to a gene: 13. The germline CDR1 and CDR2 sequences are SEHNR and FQNEAQ (reference sequence). The CDR3 loop spans 16 amino acids. The CDR3 reads CASSSTGDPGGSPLHF. CDR3 coding DNA: TGTGCCAGCAGCTCCACGGGGGACCCAGGGGGATCACCCCTCCACTTT.

This clonotype was observed a few times. The V call is TRBV20-1, the J call TRBJ1-2, with D possibly matching TRBD1 (5 bases). V was cut by 3 bases and J by 2 bases, with 7 bases left in between. The CDR3 extends over 12 amino acids. Germline loops: CDR1 DFQATT, CDR2 SNEGSKA (reference sequence). The CDR3 is CSASGGNYGYTF. Here the CDR3 DNA reads TGCAGTGCTAGTGGGGGGAACTATGGCTACACCTTC.

This clonotype was seen only a few times. This chain links TRBV21-1 with TRBJ1-6; the table's D call, TRBD1, has no DNA check behind it. TRBV21-1 is classified as a pseudogene. This CDR3 region has 16 residues. The CDR3 DNA reads as TGTGCCGCACGAGAGGCACGCGGGGACCATAATTCACCCCTCCACTTT. It encodes CAAREARGDHNSPLHF.

This chain links TRBV12-3 or TRBV12-4 with TRBJ1-2; TRBD1 might be the D (6 bases). Trimming shortened V by 5 bases and J by 7 bases, and 11 bases separated the two germline ends. The length of the CDR3 is 12 residues. The CDR3 DNA reads TGTGCCAGCAGTGGAGGGGGGGGTGGCTACACCTTC. Translation gives CASSGGGGGYTF.

The DNA of the CDR3 is TGTGCCAGTAGTATAGATCGTTTTACGGACGAGCAGTACTTC. Protein sequence: CASSIDRFTDEQYF. The chain is built from TRBV19 and TRBJ2-7; D is ambiguous. Trimming removed 0 bases from V and 5 bases from J, with 11 bases in between. Per the germline V gene, CDR1 is LNHDA and CDR2 is SQIVND (reference sequence). The CDR3 is 14 residues long. The full variable domain, completed using reference TRBV19 and TRBJ2-7, is DGGITQSPKYLFRKEGQNVTLSCEQNLNHDAMYWYRQDPGQGLRLIYYSQIVNDFQKGDIAEGYSVSREKKESFPLTVTSAQKNPTAFYLCASSIDRFTDEQYFGPGTRLTVT.

The gene calls are TRBV11-3 and TRBJ2-5, with TRBD1 identical over 7 bases. The CDR3 totals 16 residues. The J segment lost 3 bases and the V segment lost 0 bases, leaving 7 bases of the junction unmatched. Looked up from germline, CDR1 is SGHNT and CDR2 is YENEEA. The CDR3, as DNA: TGTGCCAGCAGCTTAGAGGCGACAGGGCAAAAAGAGACCCAGTACTTC. Translated: CASSLEATGQKETQYF.

This clonotype was found a few times. V usage is TRBV11-1 and J usage is TRBJ2-5; TRBD1 is a possible D gene (5 bases). There are 14 residues in the CDR3. V dropped 3 bases and J dropped 4 bases, with 12 bases sitting between them. Germline V lookup: CDR1 SGHAT, CDR2 FQDESV (reference sequence). The CDR3 is CASSLGLGIETQYF. The DNA of the CDR3 is TGTGCCAGCAGCTTGGGGCTCGGAATAGAGACCCAGTACTTC.

This clonotype was seen a few times. The chain is built from TRBV24-1 and TRBJ2-3, with 7 nucleotides matching TRBD1. The CDR3 is 14 amino acids. After removal of 7 bases from V and 3 bases from J, the junction contained 6 bases not matched to a gene. Germline CDR1 reads KGHDR; CDR2 reads SFDVKD. CDR3: CATRPGQHTDTQYF. The CDR3 nucleotides are TGTGCCACCAGGCCGGGACAGCATACAGATACGCAGTATTTT.

As for this clonotype: A read error may account for a junction end that differs from germline. The chain combines TRBV6-1 with TRBJ2-7, with 7 bases fitting TRBD2. Germline-derived CDR1 and CDR2 are MNHNS and SASEGT. The CDR3 runs 15 residues. The CDR3 loop reads CASSDILANSYEQYF. The DNA of the CDR3 is TGCGCCAGCAGTGATATACTAGCGAACTCGTACGAGCAGTACTTC.

This clonotype was detected a few times. J is TRBJ2-3 and V is TRBV6-4; D is unclear. With 5 bases removed from V and 1 base from J, the gap between germline ends came to 10 bases. Germline assignment: CDR1 MRHNA and CDR2 SNTAGT. The CDR3 is made up of 14 amino acids. CDR3: CASSRVGGTDTQYF. The CDR3 nucleotides read TGTGCCAGCAGTAGAGTTGGGGGCACAGATACGCAGTATTTT.

The chain joins TRBV28 to TRBJ2-7; a possible D gene is TRBD1 (5 bases). V was cut by 3 bases and J by 3 bases, with 12 bases left in between. This CDR3 has 14 amino acids. Per germline, CDR1 MDHEN and CDR2 SYDVKM. The CDR3 nucleotides read TGTGCCAGCAGTTTCGACAGAGATTTCTACGAGCAGTACTTC. This codes for CASSFDRDFYEQYF. Complete variable domain (other parts from reference TRBV28 and TRBJ2-7): DVKVTQSSRYLVKRTGEKVFLECVQDMDHENMFWYRQDPGLGLRLIYFSYDVKMKEKGDIPEGYSVSREKKERFSLILESASTNQTSMYLCASSFDRDFYEQYFGPGTRLTVT.

This clonotype was seen more than once but under ten times. CDR3 in amino acids: CSARDLRDTEAFF. In nucleotides, the CDR3 is TGCAGTGCTAGAGACCTCCGGGACACTGAAGCTTTCTTT. The genes are TRBV20-1 and TRBJ1-1; D is ambiguous. The V gene's germline CDR1 is DFQATT and CDR2 SNEGSKA (reference sequence). Trimming shortened V by 0 bases and J by 3 bases, and 8 bases separated the two germline ends. CDR3 size: 13 residues.

The rearrangement links TRBV4-3 to TRBJ1-1; D is undetermined. V lost 4 bases and J 5 bases, leaving 20 bases between the germline ends. The CDR3 extends over 16 amino acids. CDR1 and CDR2 from the germline V gene are LGHNA and YSLEER. CDR3 loop: CASSLTMDFSWTEAFF. CDR3 coding DNA: TGCGCCAGCAGCCTAACGATGGATTTCTCGTGGACTGAAGCTTTCTTT.

V and J are TRBV6-2 or TRBV6-3 and TRBJ2-1, with 9 bases identical to TRBD2. Germline assignment: CDR1 MNHEY and CDR2 SVGEGT. The CDR3 contains 16 residues. V lost 6 bases, J lost 6 bases, and 12 bases stayed unmatched. The CDR3: CASSSPQGGGANEQFF. DNA of the CDR3: TGTGCCAGCAGCTCCCCCCAAGGCGGGGGGGCCAATGAGCAGTTCTTC.

J is TRBJ1-5 and V is TRBV6-5; no clear D gene. Trimming pared 2 bases from V and 3 bases from J, leaving 11 bases between. This CDR3 has 15 amino acids. Germline CDR1 reads MNHEY; CDR2 reads SVGAGI. The CDR3 loop reads CASSYEWGVNQPQHF. The DNA for the CDR3 is TGTGCCAGCAGTTACGAGTGGGGAGTCAATCAGCCCCAGCATTTT.

The V call is TRBV20-1, the J call TRBJ1-2, with D possibly being TRBD1 (5 bases). Trimming pared 0 bases from V and 7 bases from J, leaving 15 bases between. Germline CDR1 reads DFQATT; CDR2 reads SNEGSKA (reference sequence). The CDR3 covers 14 residues. For the CDR3, the DNA is TGCAGTGCTAGAGATACGCGACAGAGGTCTGGCTACACCTTC. Its translation is CSARDTRQRSGYTF.

This chain uses TRBV6-2 or TRBV6-3 with TRBJ2-7; D call uncertain. Trimming removed 0 bases at V and 5 bases at J, with 14 bases between. CDR3 size: 15 residues. CDR1 and CDR2 (germline): MNHEY, SVGEGT. In nucleotides, the CDR3 is TGTGCCAGCAGTTACTCCGATGGTCTGCCTCACGAGCAGTACTTC. It is translated as CASSYSDGLPHEQYF.